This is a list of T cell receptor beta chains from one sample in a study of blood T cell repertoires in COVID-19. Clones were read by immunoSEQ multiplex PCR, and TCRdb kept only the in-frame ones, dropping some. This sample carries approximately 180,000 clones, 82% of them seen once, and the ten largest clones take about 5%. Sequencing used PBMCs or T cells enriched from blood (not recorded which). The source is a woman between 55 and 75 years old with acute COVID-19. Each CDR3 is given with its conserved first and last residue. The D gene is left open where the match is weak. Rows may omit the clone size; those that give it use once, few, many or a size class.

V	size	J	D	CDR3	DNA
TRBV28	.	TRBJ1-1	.	CASTEAQGFTEAFF	TGTGCCAGCACCGAGGCCCAGGGCTTCACTGAAGCTTTCTTT
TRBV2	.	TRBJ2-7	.	CASIPLALGAVRSSYEQYF	TGTGCCAGCATCCCTCTGGCCCTTGGGGCGGTGAGGAGCTCCTACGAGCAGTACTTC
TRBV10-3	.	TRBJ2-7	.	CATVDRKSYEQYF	TGTGCCACCGTCGACAGGAAGTCCTACGAGCAGTACTTC
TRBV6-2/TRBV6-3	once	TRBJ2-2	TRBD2	CASSLASGSNTGELFF	TGTGCCAGCAGCCTAGCTAGCGGGTCGAACACCGGGGAGCTGTTTTTT
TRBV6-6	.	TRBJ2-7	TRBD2	CASSIAGGPSYEQYF	TGTGCCAGCAGTATAGCGGGAGGGCCTAGCTACGAGCAGTACTTC
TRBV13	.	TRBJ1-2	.	CASSLGHSNYGYTF	TGTGCCAGCAGCTTAGGGCACTCGAACTATGGCTACACCTTC
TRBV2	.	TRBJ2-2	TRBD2	CASRTSGIYTGELFF	TGTGCCAGCAGGACTAGCGGGATATACACCGGGGAGCTGTTTTTT
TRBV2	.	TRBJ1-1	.	CASSPTSNTEAFF	TGTGCCAGCAGCCCCACATCGAACACTGAAGCTTTCTTT
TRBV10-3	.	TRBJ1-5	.	CAISAGQTNANQPQHF	TGTGCCATCAGTGCCGGACAGACTAATGCGAATCAGCCCCAGCATTTT
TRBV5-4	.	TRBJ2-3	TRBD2	CASSPGSGGKTDTQYF	TGTGCCAGCAGCCCCGGTAGCGGGGGAAAAACAGATACGCAGTATTTT
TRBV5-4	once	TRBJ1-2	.	CASSLGLAPFNYGYTF	TGTGCCAGCAGCTTGGGGCTGGCCCCCTTTAACTATGGCTACACCTTC
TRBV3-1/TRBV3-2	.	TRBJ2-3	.	CASSPGGTVEDTQYF	TGTGCCAGCAGCCCCGGCGGGACGGTAGAAGATACGCAGTATTTT
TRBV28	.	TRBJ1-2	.	CASSLSAGTYGYTF	TGTGCCAGCAGTTTATCTGCGGGGACCTATGGCTACACCTTC
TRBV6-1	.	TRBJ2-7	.	CASSDSFGSGVEQYF	TGTGCCAGCAGTGATAGTTTCGGGAGTGGGGTAGAGCAGTACTTC
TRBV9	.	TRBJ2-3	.	CASSEEGDTQYF	TGTGCCAGCAGCGAGGAGGGAGATACGCAGTATTTT
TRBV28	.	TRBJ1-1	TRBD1	CASSLDRGLVRAFF	TGTGCCAGCAGCCTTGACAGGGGGCTGGTCCGCGCTTTCTTT
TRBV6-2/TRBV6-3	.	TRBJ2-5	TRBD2	CASSLALGGGQETQYF	TGTGCCAGCAGTTTGGCCCTCGGCGGGGGACAAGAGACCCAGTACTTC
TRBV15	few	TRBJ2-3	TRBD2	CATSIAGGRITDTQYF	TGTGCCACCAGCATCGCGGGGGGGCGGATCACAGATACGCAGTATTTT
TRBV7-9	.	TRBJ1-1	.	CASSHPLWTRAFF	TGTGCCAGCAGCCACCCCTTGTGGACAAGGGCTTTCTTT
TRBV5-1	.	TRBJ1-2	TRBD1	CASSGLQGNYGYTF	TGCGCCAGCAGCGGGTTACAGGGGAACTATGGCTACACCTTC
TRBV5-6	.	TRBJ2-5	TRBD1	CATSGRGLGETQYF	TGTGCCACTTCCGGCAGGGGGTTAGGGGAGACCCAGTACTTC
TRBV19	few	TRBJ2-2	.	CASSMFRQATGELFF	TGTGCCAGTAGTATGTTTAGACAGGCCACCGGGGAGCTGTTTTTT
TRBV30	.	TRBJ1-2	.	CAWRDTYGYTF	TGTGCCTGGAGGGACACCTATGGCTACACCTTC
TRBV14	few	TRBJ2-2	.	CASSRTVPGELFF	TGTGCCAGCAGCCGTACGGTTCCCGGGGAGCTGTTTTTT
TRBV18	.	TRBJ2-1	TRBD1	CASSSRDRGWSSYNEQFF	TGTGCCAGCTCATCCCGGGACAGGGGGTGGAGCTCCTACAATGAGCAGTTCTTC
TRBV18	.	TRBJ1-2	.	CASSPTGGTGVLLGYTF	TGTGCCAGCTCACCCACCGGAGGGACGGGGGTTCTCTTGGGCTACACCTTC
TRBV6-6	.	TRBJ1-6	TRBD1	CATCGTGVGSPLHF	TGTGCCACTTGTGGGACAGGGGTTGGCTCACCCCTCCACTTT
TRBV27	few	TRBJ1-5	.	CASSFGDRDSGQPQHF	TGTGCCAGCAGTTTTGGAGACCGCGATTCGGGACAGCCCCAGCATTTT
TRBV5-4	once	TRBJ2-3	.	CASSHPRAGSTDTQYF	TGTGCCAGCAGCCACCCCAGGGCAGGGAGCACAGATACGCAGTATTTT
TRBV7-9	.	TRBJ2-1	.	CASSSGGSGTGYNEQFF	TGTGCCAGCAGCTCGGGGGGCTCCGGGACAGGTTACAATGAGCAGTTCTTC
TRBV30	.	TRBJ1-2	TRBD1	CAWSAGGTGGGYTF	TGTGCCTGGAGTGCAGGGGGAACCGGAGGGGGCTACACCTTC
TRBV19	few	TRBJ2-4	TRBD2	CASGKREENIQYF	TGTGCCAGTGGGAAGCGGGAGGAAAACATTCAGTACTTC
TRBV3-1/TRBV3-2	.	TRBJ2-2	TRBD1	CASSVGQAGELFF	TGTGCCAGCAGCGTTGGACAGGCCGGGGAGCTGTTTTTT
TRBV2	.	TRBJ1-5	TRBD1	CASTGGGRQPQHF	TGTGCCAGCACAGGGGGCGGGCGTCAGCCCCAGCATTTT
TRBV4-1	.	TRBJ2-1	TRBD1	CAGSQGRARGSYNEQFF	TGCGCCGGCAGCCAAGGACGGGCCAGGGGGTCCTACAATGAGCAGTTCTTC
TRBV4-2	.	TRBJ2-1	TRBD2	CASSLPPAGTSGGDEQFF	TGTGCCAGCAGCCTCCCCCCCGCCGGGACTAGCGGGGGGGATGAGCAGTTCTTC
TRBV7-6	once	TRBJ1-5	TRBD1	CASSLGQGLSNQPQHF	TGTGCCAGCAGCCTGGGACAGGGCCTTAGCAATCAGCCCCAGCATTTT
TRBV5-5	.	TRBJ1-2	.	CASSPGDVKGDGYTF	TGTGCCAGCAGCCCCGGCGATGTAAAGGGGGATGGCTACACCTTC
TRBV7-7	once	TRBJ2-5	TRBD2	CASSSGLAGGTQETQYF	TGTGCCAGCAGCTCGGGACTAGCGGGGGGAACACAAGAGACCCAGTACTTC
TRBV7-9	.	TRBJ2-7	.	CASSASGVSYEQYF	TGTGCCAGCAGCGCCTCAGGGGTATCCTACGAGCAGTACTTC
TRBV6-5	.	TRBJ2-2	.	CASSPEIGELFF	TGTGCCAGCAGTCCGGAGATAGGGGAGCTGTTTTTT
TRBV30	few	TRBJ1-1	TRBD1	CAWKRQGARTEAFF	TGTGCCTGGAAGCGACAGGGGGCCCGGACTGAAGCTTTCTTT
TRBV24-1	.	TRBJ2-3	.	CATGEAGTSTDTQYF	TGTGCCACCGGGGAGGCGGGCACAAGCACAGATACGCAGTATTTT
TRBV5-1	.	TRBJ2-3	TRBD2	CASSFSGGTDTQYF	TGCGCCAGCAGCTTTAGCGGGGGCACAGATACGCAGTATTTT
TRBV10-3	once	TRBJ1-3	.	CATQALRNTIYF	TGTGCCACACAGGCCCTCCGCAACACCATATATTTT
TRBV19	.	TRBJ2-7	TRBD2	CASSGGTSAAYEQYF	TGTGCCAGTAGTGGCGGGACTAGCGCTGCCTACGAGCAGTACTTC
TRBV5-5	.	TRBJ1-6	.	CASSLSGQINNSPLHF	TGTGCCAGCAGCTTGAGTGGGCAGATAAATAATTCACCCCTCCACTTT
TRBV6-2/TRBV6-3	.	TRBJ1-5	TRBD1	CASSYTTGRGQPQHF	TGTGCCAGCAGTTACACGACAGGGCGAGGTCAGCCCCAGCATTTT
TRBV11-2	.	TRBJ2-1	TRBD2	CASSLGIAGGMSEQFF	TGTGCCAGCAGCTTAGGAATAGCGGGAGGGATGAGTGAGCAGTTCTTC
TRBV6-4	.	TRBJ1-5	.	CATPVLCAYCNQPQHF	TGTGCCACCCCGGTCCTCTGTGCATATTGCAATCAGCCCCAGCATTTT
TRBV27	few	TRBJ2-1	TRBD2	CASRTSGSNEQFF	TGTGCCAGCAGGACTAGCGGGAGCAATGAGCAGTTCTTC
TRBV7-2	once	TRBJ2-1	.	CASSLARLALNEQFF	TGTGCCAGCAGCTTAGCGCGGCTAGCCCTCAATGAGCAGTTCTTC
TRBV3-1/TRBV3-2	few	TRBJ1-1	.	CASSPRGATTEAFF	TGTGCCAGCAGCCCCCGGGGGGCGACCACTGAAGCTTTCTTT
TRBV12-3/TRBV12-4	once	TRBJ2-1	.	CASTTEAHEQFF	TGTGCCAGCACTACAGAAGCCCATGAGCAGTTCTTC